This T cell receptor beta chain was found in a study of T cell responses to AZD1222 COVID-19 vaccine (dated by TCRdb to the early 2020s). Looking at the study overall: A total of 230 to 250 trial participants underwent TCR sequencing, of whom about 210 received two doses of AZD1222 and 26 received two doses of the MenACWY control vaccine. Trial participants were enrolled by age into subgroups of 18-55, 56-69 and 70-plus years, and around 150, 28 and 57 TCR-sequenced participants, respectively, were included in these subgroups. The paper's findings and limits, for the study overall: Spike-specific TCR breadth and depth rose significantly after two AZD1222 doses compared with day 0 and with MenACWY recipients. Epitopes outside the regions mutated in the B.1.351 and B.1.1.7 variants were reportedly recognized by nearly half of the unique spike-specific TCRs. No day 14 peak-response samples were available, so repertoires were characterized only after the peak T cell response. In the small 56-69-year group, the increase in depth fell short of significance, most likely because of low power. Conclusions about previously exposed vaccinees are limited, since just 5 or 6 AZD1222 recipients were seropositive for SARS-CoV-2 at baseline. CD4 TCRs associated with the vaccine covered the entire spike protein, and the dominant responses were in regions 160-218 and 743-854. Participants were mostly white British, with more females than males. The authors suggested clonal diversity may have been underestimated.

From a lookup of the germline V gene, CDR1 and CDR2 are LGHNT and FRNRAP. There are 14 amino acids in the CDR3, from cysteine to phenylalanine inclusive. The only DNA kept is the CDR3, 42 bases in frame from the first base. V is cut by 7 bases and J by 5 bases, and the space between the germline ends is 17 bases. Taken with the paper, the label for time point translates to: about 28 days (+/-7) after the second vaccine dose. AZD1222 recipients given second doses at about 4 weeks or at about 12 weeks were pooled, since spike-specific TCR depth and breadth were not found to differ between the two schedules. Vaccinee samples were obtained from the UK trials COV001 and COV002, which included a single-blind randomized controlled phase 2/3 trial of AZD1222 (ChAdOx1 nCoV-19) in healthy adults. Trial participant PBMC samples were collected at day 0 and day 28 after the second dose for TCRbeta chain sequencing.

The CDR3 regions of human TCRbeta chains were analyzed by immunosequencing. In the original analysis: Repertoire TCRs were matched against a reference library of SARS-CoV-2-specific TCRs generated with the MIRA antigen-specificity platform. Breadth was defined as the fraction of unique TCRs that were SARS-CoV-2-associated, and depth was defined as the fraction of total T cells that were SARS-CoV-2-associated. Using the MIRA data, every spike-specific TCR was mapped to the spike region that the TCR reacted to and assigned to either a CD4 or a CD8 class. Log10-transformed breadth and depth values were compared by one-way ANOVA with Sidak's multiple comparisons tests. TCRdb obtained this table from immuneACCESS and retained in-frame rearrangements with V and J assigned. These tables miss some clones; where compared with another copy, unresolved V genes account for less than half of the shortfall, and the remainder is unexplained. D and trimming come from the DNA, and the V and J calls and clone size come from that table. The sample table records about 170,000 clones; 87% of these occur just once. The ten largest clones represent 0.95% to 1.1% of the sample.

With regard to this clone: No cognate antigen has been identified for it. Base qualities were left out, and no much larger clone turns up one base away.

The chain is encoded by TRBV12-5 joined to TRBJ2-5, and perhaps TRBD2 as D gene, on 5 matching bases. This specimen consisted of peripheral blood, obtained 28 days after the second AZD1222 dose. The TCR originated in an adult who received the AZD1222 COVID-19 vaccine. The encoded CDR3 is CASAQDSSGETQYF. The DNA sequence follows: TGTGCTAGTGCCCAGGACTCTTCCGGGGAGACCCAGTACTTC. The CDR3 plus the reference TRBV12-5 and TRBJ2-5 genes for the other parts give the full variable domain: DARVTQTPRHKVTEMGQEVTMRCQPILGHNTVFWYRQTMMQGLELLAYFRNRAPLDDSGMPKDRFSAEMPDATLATLKIQPSEPRDSAVYFCASAQDSSGETQYFGPGTRLLVL.